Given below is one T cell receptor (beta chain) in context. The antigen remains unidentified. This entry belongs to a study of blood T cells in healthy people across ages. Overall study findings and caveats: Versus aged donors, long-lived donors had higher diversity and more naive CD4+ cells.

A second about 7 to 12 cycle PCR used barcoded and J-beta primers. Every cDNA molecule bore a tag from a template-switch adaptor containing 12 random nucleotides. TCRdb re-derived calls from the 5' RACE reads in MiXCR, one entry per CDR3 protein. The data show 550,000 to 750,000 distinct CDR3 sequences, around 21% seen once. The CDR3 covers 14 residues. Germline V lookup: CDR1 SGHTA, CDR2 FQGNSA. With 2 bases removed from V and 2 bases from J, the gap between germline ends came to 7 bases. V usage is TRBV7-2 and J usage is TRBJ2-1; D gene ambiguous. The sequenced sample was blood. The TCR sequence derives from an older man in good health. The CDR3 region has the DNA TGTGCCAGCAGCTTAATGCCTCCCTACAATGAGCAGTTCTTC. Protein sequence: CASSLMPPYNEQFF.